The rows below give T cell receptor beta chains drawn from one sample of a study of T cells in Graves' hyperthyroidism and ophthalmopathy. Using its own MiXCR run on the multiplex PCR reads, TCRdb lists one record per CDR3 protein. This table has about 350,000 distinct CDR3 sequences, roughly an eighth appearing once. The sequencing sample was made of blood. The receptors here all came from a woman in her thirties or forties with Graves' ophthalmopathy. CDR3s include the opening cysteine and the closing phenylalanine or tryptophan. The order of the fields is D gene, clone size, J gene, V gene, CDR3 DNA, CDR3 protein. A D gene is named only where the DNA matches it firmly. Expanded clones are given a class, and other clones once, few, many or no size at all.

D: TRBD2; size: -; J: TRBJ2-5; V: TRBV20-1; DNA: TGCAGTGCTAGTGTGGGACTAGCGATGGAGACCCAGTACTTC; CDR3: CSASVGLAMETQYF
D: -; size: many; J: TRBJ1-1; V: TRBV5-1; DNA: TGCGCCAGCAGACATTCGGAAATTAACACTGAAGCTTTCTTT; CDR3: CASRHSEINTEAFF
D: -; size: many; J: TRBJ2-1; V: TRBV10-3; DNA: TGTGCCATGGGAGGCGGGTACGACAATGAGCAGTTCTTC; CDR3: CAMGGGYDNEQFF
D: -; size: -; J: TRBJ2-5; V: TRBV10-3; DNA: TGTGCCATCAGTGTGCCCCAAGAGACCCAGTACTTC; CDR3: CAISVPQETQYF
D: -; size: many; J: TRBJ1-5; V: TRBV20-1; DNA: TGCAGTGCTACCAGGGGTTATAAGCAGCCCCAGCATTTT; CDR3: CSATRGYKQPQHF
D: -; size: many; J: TRBJ1-2; V: TRBV10-3; DNA: TGTGCCATCAGTGAGGATTCCGGGACAATAAGAGGCTACACCTTC; CDR3: CAISEDSGTIRGYTF
D: TRBD2; size: -; J: TRBJ2-7; V: TRBV20-1; DNA: TGCAGTGCTAGAGCGAGCGGGAGGACCTACGAGCAGTACTTC; CDR3: CSARASGRTYEQYF
D: -; size: -; J: TRBJ1-5; V: TRBV11-2; DNA: TGTGCCAGCAGCTCGCGGGGGGGGCCCCAGCATTTT; CDR3: CASSSRGGPQHF
D: -; size: -; J: TRBJ1-1; V: TRBV18; DNA: TGTGCCAGCTCACAACTGGACAGTTCTGAAGCTTTCTTT; CDR3: CASSQLDSSEAFF
D: -; size: -; J: TRBJ2-1; V: TRBV3-1; DNA: TGTGCCAGCAGCCAAGACCCAGGGGACAATGAGCAGTTCTTC; CDR3: CASSQDPGDNEQFF
D: -; size: many; J: TRBJ1-2; V: TRBV19; DNA: TGTGCCAGTAGTAGGGGGATTTTTGGCTACACCTTC; CDR3: CASSRGIFGYTF
D: -; size: many; J: TRBJ2-2; V: TRBV11-1; DNA: TGTGCCAGCAGCTTAGCGTCAACAGGTGACACCGGGGAGCTGTTTTTT; CDR3: CASSLASTGDTGELFF
D: -; size: many; J: TRBJ2-1; V: TRBV11-2; DNA: TGTGCCAGCAGCCAGCCGGGACTGCCTCCCGATGAGCAGTTCTTC; CDR3: CASSQPGLPPDEQFF
D: -; size: many; J: TRBJ2-7; V: TRBV10-1; DNA: TGCGCCAGCAGTGACGACGGAGGAGGCTACGAGCAGTACTTC; CDR3: CASSDDGGGYEQYF
D: -; size: many; J: TRBJ2-2; V: TRBV6-1; DNA: TGTGCCGGAAAGGGCGCCGCGAACACCGGGGAGCTGTTTTTT; CDR3: CAGKGAANTGELFF
D: -; size: -; J: TRBJ2-1; V: TRBV7-9; DNA: TGTGCCAGCAGCCCTCAGGGGAGGGGGAAAAGGTTGAGCTGGGAGCAGTTCTTC; CDR3: CASSPQGRGKRLSWEQFF
D: -; size: many; J: TRBJ2-2; V: TRBV27; DNA: TGTGCCAGCAGTTTCATCGCCGGGGAGCTGTTTTTT; CDR3: CASSFIAGELFF
D: -; size: many; J: TRBJ2-4; V: TRBV12-3/TRBV12-4; DNA: TGTGCCAGCAGTTTAGCGCAGGGGTTTAGGAGCATTCAGTACTTC; CDR3: CASSLAQGFRSIQYF
D: TRBD1; size: many; J: TRBJ2-1; V: TRBV7-2; DNA: TGTGCCAGCAGCACACAGGGGAATGAGCAGTTCTTC; CDR3: CASSTQGNEQFF
D: -; size: many; J: TRBJ1-3; V: TRBV12-3/TRBV12-4; DNA: TGTGCCAGCGAGGGCTCTGGAAACACCATATATTTT; CDR3: CASEGSGNTIYF
D: -; size: few; J: TRBJ1-4; V: TRBV3-1; DNA: TGTGCCAGCAGCCCCCACAGGGCTGTTAATGAAAAACTGTTTTTT; CDR3: CASSPHRAVNEKLFF
D: -; size: many; J: TRBJ1-1; V: TRBV20-1; DNA: TGCAGTGCTAGGAGAGGCATGAACACTGAAGCTTTCTTT; CDR3: CSARRGMNTEAFF
D: TRBD1; size: few; J: TRBJ2-1; V: TRBV11-2; DNA: TGTGCCAGCCGGGGCGGGACAGGTCTACTAGCTGTGGCCCACCGGCAGTTCTTC; CDR3: CASRGGTGLLAVAHRQFF
D: -; size: many; J: TRBJ2-1; V: TRBV12-3/TRBV12-4; DNA: TGTGCCAGCAGGACAAGCCAACGCAATGAGCAGTTCTTC; CDR3: CASRTSQRNEQFF
D: TRBD1; size: -; J: TRBJ1-2; V: TRBV27; DNA: TGTGCCAGCAGCTCTTTCGACAGGGCGTATGGCTACACCTTC; CDR3: CASSSFDRAYGYTF
D: -; size: many; J: TRBJ1-5; V: TRBV20-1; DNA: TGCAGTGCTTCCCGGGCAGGGGGCAATCAGCCCCAGCATTTT; CDR3: CSASRAGGNQPQHF
D: TRBD1; size: few; J: TRBJ2-7; V: TRBV7-2; DNA: TGTGCCAGCAGCCCGACCGGGACAGGGATCTACGAGCAGTACTTC; CDR3: CASSPTGTGIYEQYF
D: TRBD2; size: -; J: TRBJ2-1; V: TRBV20-1; DNA: TGCAGTGCGCTAGGACTAGAACAGTACGACTTCGATGAGCAGTTCTTC; CDR3: CSALGLEQYDFDEQFF
D: -; size: few; J: TRBJ1-1; V: TRBV7-9; DNA: TGTGCCAGCACCGAAACAGGTATCATGAACACTGAAGCTTTCTTT; CDR3: CASTETGIMNTEAFF
D: -; size: many; J: TRBJ2-7; V: TRBV20-1; DNA: TGCAGTGCTAGGAAGCTCTACGAGCAGTACTTC; CDR3: CSARKLYEQYF
D: -; size: many; J: TRBJ1-5; V: TRBV7-9; DNA: TGTGCCAGCAGCTTAGCCCGGACAGAGCCCCAGCATTTT; CDR3: CASSLARTEPQHF
D: -; size: many; J: TRBJ1-5; V: TRBV19; DNA: TGTGCCAGTAGTAGGGTGCAGCATCCTCAGCCCCAGCATTTT; CDR3: CASSRVQHPQPQHF
D: TRBD1; size: many; J: TRBJ1-5; V: TRBV3-1; DNA: TGTGCCAGCAGCCCGGGACAGGGGGCGCAGGGCAATCAGCCCCAGCATTTT; CDR3: CASSPGQGAQGNQPQHF
D: TRBD2; size: many; J: TRBJ2-7; V: TRBV11-2; DNA: TGTGCCAGTATCGGACTAGCGTACCCCTACGAGCAGTACTTC; CDR3: CASIGLAYPYEQYF
D: -; size: few; J: TRBJ1-6; V: TRBV5-1; DNA: TGCGCCAGCAAGATTTCCGGTTGGGATTCACCCCTCCACTTT; CDR3: CASKISGWDSPLHF
D: -; size: -; J: TRBJ1-1; V: TRBV4-1; DNA: TGCGCCAGCCAAGGATTGAACACTGAAGCTTTCTTT; CDR3: CASQGLNTEAFF
D: -; size: -; J: TRBJ2-5; V: TRBV20-1; DNA: TGCAGTGCTAGGGTACCCCCGGGGGTAGCGGTATATCGAGAGACCCAGTACTTC; CDR3: CSARVPPGVAVYRETQYF
D: -; size: many; J: TRBJ2-5; V: TRBV11-2; DNA: TGTGCCAGCAGCTTGGGCAGGTCCCCTCCAGAGACCCAGTACTTC; CDR3: CASSLGRSPPETQYF
D: TRBD1; size: -; J: TRBJ1-2; V: TRBV4-1; DNA: TGCGCCAGCAGCCAAGGACAGGGGGCCCTCTATGGCTACACCTTC; CDR3: CASSQGQGALYGYTF
D: -; size: many; J: TRBJ2-2; V: TRBV6-1; DNA: TGTGCCAGCAGTGAACTCTTCGAGCTGTTTTTT; CDR3: CASSELFELFF
D: TRBD2; size: few; J: TRBJ2-1; V: TRBV30; DNA: TGTGCCTGGGGGACTAGCGGGCGACTTAGTGAGCAGTTCTTC; CDR3: CAWGTSGRLSEQFF
D: -; size: -; J: TRBJ1-6; V: TRBV7-2; DNA: TGTGCCAGCAGCCTCTCGCCCCATAATTCACCCCTCCACTTT; CDR3: CASSLSPHNSPLHF
D: -; size: many; J: TRBJ2-3; V: TRBV10-3; DNA: TGTGCCATCAGTGAGAGACGGACTAGCACAGATACGCAGTATTTT; CDR3: CAISERRTSTDTQYF
D: -; size: many; J: TRBJ1-1; V: TRBV11-3; DNA: TGTGCCAGCAGCTTACGCAGGGGTGACACTGAAGCTTTCTTT; CDR3: CASSLRRGDTEAFF
D: -; size: many; J: TRBJ1-2; V: TRBV24-1; DNA: TGTGCCACCAGTGACTACTATGGCTACACCTTC; CDR3: CATSDYYGYTF
D: TRBD2; size: many; J: TRBJ2-5; V: TRBV24-1; DNA: TGTGCCACCAGTGACCGACTAGGACTAGCGGGGGGGATGGCACGGGAGACCCAGTACTTC; CDR3: CATSDRLGLAGGMARETQYF
D: -; size: many; J: TRBJ1-1; V: TRBV25-1; DNA: TGTGCCAGCAGTGAATTAACAGCATTGAACACTGAAGCTTTCTTT; CDR3: CASSELTALNTEAFF
D: TRBD2; size: many; J: TRBJ2-3; V: TRBV7-2; DNA: TGTGCCAGCAGCCATAGCGGGGGGGCTCGACAAGATACGCAGTATTTT; CDR3: CASSHSGGARQDTQYF
D: -; size: -; J: TRBJ2-7; V: TRBV19; DNA: TGTGCCAGTAGTATTCCCGTCAGGAATGTCTACAGGGTTCGGGAGCAGTACTTC; CDR3: CASSIPVRNVYRVREQYF
D: -; size: many; J: TRBJ2-3; V: TRBV20-1; DNA: TGCAGTGCTAGAGGAGTCGGGGAGGCTGCTAACACAGATACGCAGTATTTT; CDR3: CSARGVGEAANTDTQYF
D: -; size: -; J: TRBJ1-1; V: TRBV28; DNA: TGTGCCAGCACGGGCCGGATTGAAGCTTTCTTT; CDR3: CASTGRIEAFF
D: -; size: many; J: TRBJ1-1; V: TRBV6-1; DNA: TGTGCCAGCAGAACACAGAAGATGAACACTGAAGCTTTCTTT; CDR3: CASRTQKMNTEAFF
D: TRBD1; size: -; J: TRBJ2-7; V: TRBV18; DNA: TGTGCCAGCTCACCTTGGGGTAGGACAGGGAGCTACGAGCAGTACTTC; CDR3: CASSPWGRTGSYEQYF